This T cell receptor beta chain was sequenced during a study of cytomegalovirus exposure and HLA in healthy donors. Study-wide results and limits: The majority of TCR sequences were rare, yet some public TCRs appeared in many donors. Common viral pathogens (according to a later analysis) appeared linked to several of the most significant clusters. Earlier analysis looked at TCR beta V segments, and most were productive about 90% or about 30% of the time. The study recorded 150 to 200 TCR beta chains that were cytomegalovirus-associated.

Comment on this clone: Its target is not known.

Primers for the PCR totalled 60 Vbeta and 13 Jbeta. Some clones are missing from TCRdb's copy, which holds only in-frame ones; the method was immunoSEQ multiplex PCR. This table has some 170,000 clones, about 77% appearing once. Trimming pared 2 bases from V and 3 bases from J, leaving 16 bases between. CDR1 is KGHSH, CDR2 LQKENI, per germline. This CDR3 has 17 amino acids. The TCR sequence derives from a man between 18 and 29 years old in good health and CMV-seropositive. The sequenced material came from PBMCs. V is TRBV18 and J is TRBJ1-4; possible D gene TRBD1, 6 bases. The CDR3 region has the DNA TGTGCCAGCTCACCAACGTCCCTAGGGGGAGCTAATGAAAAACTGTTTTTT. The encoded protein is CASSPTSLGGANEKLFF.